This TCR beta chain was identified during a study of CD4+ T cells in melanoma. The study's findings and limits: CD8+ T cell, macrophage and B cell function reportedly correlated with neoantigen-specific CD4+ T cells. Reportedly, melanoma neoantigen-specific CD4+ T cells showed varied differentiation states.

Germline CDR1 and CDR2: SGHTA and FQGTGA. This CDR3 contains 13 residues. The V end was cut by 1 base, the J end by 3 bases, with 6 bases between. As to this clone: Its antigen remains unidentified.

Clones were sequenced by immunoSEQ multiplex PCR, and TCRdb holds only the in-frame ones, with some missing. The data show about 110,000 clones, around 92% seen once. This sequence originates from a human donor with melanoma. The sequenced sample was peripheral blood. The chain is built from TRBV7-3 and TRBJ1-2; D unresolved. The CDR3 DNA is TGTGCCAGCAGCTTAAGCGCCGACTATGGCTACACCTTC. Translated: CASSLSADYGYTF.